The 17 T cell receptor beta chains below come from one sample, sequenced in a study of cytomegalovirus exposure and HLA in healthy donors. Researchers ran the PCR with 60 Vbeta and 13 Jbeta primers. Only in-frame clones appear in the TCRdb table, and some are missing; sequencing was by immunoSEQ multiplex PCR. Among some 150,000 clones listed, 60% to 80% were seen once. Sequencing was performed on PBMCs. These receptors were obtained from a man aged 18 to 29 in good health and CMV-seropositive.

CDR3: CASSSPAGIADTQYF. The CDR3 DNA is TGTGCCAGCAGCTCTCCAGCGGGGATAGCAGATACGCAGTATTTT. This chain links TRBV5-4 with TRBJ2-3, with 7 bases lining up with TRBD2. The CDR3 totals 15 residues. Losses at the gene ends were 3 bases for V and 4 bases for J; bases not matched to a gene: 8. CDR1 and CDR2 from the germline V gene are SGHNT and YYREEE (reference sequence).

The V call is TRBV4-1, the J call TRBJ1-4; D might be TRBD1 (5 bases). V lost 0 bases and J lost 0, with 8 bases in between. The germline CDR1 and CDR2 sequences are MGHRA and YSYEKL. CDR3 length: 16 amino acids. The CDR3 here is CASSQDVGATNEKLFF. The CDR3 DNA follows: TGCGCCAGCAGCCAAGATGTAGGGGCAACTAATGAAAAACTGTTTTTT.

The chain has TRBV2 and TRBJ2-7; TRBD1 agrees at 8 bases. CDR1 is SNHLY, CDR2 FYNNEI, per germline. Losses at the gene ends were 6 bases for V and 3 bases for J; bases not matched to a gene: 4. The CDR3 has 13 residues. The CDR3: CASSGDRIYEQYF. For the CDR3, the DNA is TGTGCCAGCAGCGGGGACAGGATCTACGAGCAGTACTTC.

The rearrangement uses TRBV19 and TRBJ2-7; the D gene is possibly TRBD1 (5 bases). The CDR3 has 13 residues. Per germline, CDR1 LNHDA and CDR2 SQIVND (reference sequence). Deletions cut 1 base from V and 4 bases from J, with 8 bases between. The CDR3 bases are TGTGCCAGTAGTATAGGACGGACATACGAGCAGTACTTC. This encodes CASSIGRTYEQYF.

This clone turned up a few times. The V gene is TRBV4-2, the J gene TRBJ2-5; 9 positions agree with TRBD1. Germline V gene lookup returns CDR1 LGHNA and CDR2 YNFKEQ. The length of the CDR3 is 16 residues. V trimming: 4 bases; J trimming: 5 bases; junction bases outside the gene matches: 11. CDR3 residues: CASSPRNGQGTETQYF. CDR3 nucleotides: TGTGCCAGCAGCCCGAGGAATGGACAGGGGACGGAGACCCAGTACTTC.

CDR3 sequence reads: CASSQEGLAGGYEQFF. The CDR3 DNA reads as TGCGCCAGCAGCCAAGAGGGTCTAGCGGGAGGCTATGAGCAGTTCTTC. This chain uses TRBV4-1 with TRBJ2-1; 11 bases map to TRBD2. V lost 0 bases to trimming and J lost 8 bases; unmatched junction nucleotides: 6. The CDR3 consists of 16 residues. Germline V gene lookup returns CDR1 MGHRA and CDR2 YSYEKL.

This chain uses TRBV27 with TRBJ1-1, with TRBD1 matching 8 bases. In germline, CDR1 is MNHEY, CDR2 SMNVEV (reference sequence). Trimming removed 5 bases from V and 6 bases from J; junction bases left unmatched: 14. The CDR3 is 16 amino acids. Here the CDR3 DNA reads TGTGCCAGCAGTCCCGCGTCAGGGGGCGTGGGCGCTGAAGCTTTCTTT. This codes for CASSPASGGVGAEAFF.

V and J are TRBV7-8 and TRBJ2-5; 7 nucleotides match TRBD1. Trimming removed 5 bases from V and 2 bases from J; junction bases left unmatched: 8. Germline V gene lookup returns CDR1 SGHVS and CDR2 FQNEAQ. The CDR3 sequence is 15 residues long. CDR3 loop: CASSPSRGWQETQYF. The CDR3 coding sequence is TGTGCCAGCAGCCCATCCAGGGGGTGGCAAGAGACCCAGTACTTC.

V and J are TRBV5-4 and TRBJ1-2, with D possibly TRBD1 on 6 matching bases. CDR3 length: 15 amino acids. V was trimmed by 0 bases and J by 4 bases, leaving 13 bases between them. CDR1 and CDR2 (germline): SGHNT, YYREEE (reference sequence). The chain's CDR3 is CASSLVAGATYGYTF. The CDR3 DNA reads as TGTGCCAGCAGCTTGGTGGCAGGGGCGACCTATGGCTACACCTTC.

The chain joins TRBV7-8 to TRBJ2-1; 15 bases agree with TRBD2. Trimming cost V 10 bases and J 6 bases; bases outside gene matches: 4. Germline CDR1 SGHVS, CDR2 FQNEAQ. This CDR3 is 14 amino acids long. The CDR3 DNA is TGTGCCACCGCGGGACTAGCGGGAGGCAATGAGCAGTTCTTC. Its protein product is CATAGLAGGNEQFF.

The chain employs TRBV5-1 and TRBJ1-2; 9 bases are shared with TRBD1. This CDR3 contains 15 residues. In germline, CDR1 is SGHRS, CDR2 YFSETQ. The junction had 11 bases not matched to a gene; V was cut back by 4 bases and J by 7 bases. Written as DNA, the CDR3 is TGCGCCAGCAGCCCTCAGGGACAGGGCACGGGTGGCTACACCTTC. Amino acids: CASSPQGQGTGGYTF.

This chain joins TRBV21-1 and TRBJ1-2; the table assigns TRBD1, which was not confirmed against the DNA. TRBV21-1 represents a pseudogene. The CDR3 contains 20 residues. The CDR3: CASSKGRRGLPYNSYYGYTF. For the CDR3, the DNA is TGTGCCAGCAGCAAGGGAAGAAGGGGCTTACCTTACAACTCATACTATGGCTACACCTTC.

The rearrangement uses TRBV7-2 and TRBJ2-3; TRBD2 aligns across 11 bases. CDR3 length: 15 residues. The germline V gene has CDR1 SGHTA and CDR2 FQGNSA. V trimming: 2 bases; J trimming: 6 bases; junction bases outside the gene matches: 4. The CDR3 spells CASSLRLAGKDTQYF. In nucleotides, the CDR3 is TGTGCCAGCAGCTTAAGACTAGCGGGGAAGGATACGCAGTATTTT.

The CDR3 is CASSYQGATDTQYF. CDR3 coding DNA: TGTGCCAGCAGCTACCAGGGGGCCACAGATACGCAGTATTTT. This rearrangement joins TRBV5-6 to TRBJ2-3, with TRBD1 matching over 8 bases. The germline CDR1 and CDR2 sequences are SGHDT and YYEEEE. This CDR3 region has 14 residues. The V and J ends lost 3 bases and 2 bases, in that order; junction bases with no gene match: 2.

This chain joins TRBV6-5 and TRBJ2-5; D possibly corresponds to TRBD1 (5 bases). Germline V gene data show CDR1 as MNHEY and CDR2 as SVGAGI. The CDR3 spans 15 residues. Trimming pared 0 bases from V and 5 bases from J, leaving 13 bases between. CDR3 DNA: TGTGCCAGCAGTTACTCAAGGGGCAGGGTCGAGACCCAGTACTTC. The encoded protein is CASSYSRGRVETQYF.

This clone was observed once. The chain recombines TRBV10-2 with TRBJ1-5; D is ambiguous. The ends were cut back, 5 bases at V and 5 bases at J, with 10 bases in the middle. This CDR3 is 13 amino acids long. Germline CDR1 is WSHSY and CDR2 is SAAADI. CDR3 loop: CASSYGKDQPQHF. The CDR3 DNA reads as TGCGCCAGCAGTTACGGGAAGGATCAGCCCCAGCATTTT.

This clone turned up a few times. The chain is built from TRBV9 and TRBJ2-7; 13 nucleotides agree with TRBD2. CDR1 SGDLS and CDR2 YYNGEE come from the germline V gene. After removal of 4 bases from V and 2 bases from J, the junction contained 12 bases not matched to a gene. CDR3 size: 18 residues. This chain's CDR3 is CASSLGLAGDLSPYEQYF. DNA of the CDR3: TGTGCCAGCAGCTTAGGACTAGCGGGAGACCTTAGTCCCTACGAGCAGTACTTC. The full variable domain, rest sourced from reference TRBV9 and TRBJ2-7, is DSGVTQTPKHLITATGQRVTLRCSPRSGDLSVYWYQQSLDQGLQFLIQYYNGEERAKGNILERFSAQQFPDLHSELNLSSLELGDSALYFCASSLGLAGDLSPYEQYFGPGTRLTVT.